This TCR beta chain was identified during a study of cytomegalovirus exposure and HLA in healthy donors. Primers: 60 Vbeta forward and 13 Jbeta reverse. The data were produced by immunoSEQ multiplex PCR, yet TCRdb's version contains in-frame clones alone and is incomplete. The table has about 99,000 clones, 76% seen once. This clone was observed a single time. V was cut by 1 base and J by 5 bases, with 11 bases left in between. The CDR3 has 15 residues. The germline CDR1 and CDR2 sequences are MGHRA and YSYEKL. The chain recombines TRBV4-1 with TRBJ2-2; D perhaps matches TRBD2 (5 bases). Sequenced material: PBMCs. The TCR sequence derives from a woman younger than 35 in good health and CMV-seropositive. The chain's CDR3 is CASSQVGRDTGELFF. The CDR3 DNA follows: TGCGCCAGCAGCCAAGTCGGTCGGGATACCGGGGAGCTGTTTTTT.